This TCR beta chain was recovered during a study of human T cells and chemical hapten exposure. Study-level findings and limits: In comparison with controls, expanded TCRs gave rise to a significantly larger number of large CDR3 similarity clusters. With regard to DPC sensitization, TCRs above 1 in 1000 frequency did not change. There was alopecia in the donors, so their immune response may differ from that of healthy people.

Specified time point: pre-sensitization, week 0. The treatment: therapeutic diphenylcyclopropenone sensitization with weekly scalp DPC. Patients had alopecia, were aged 18 to 70, and were not pregnant. This clonotype was detected ten times or more. Its specificity is not known. TCRdb redid the calling of the RACE reads with MiXCR, one entry per CDR3 protein. Among under 200,000 distinct CDR3 sequences listed, approximately 31% were seen once. V lost 6 bases and J lost 8; bases outside the gene matches: 12. Germline assignment: CDR1 MRHNA and CDR2 SNTAGT. The CDR3 has 16 amino acids. The receptor was isolated from a woman under 40 with alopecia areata. Some clones in this sample may be carry-over from other donors' samples. Sequenced material: whole blood, taken in connection with sensitization to the hapten diphenylcyclopropenone (DPC). The rearrangement joins TRBV6-4 to TRBJ1-6, with 8 bases matching TRBD1. The CDR3 region has the DNA TGTGCCAGCAGAAGACAGGGGACTTCCTTGGATTCACCCCTCCACTTT. It encodes CASRRQGTSLDSPLHF.